The sequence of this TCR beta chain was determined in a study of regulatory T cells in long-lasting Graves disease. Noted time point: newly diagnosed GD, antithyroid drugs for less than 3 months. The TCR library was made from RNA extracted from PBMCs. This clonotype was picked up a small number of times. The germline V gene encodes CDR1 DFQATT and CDR2 SNEGSKA (reference sequence). Trimming shortened V by 3 bases and J by 4 bases, and 18 bases separated the two germline ends. The CDR3 is 15 residues long. Libraries of TCR beta came from iRepertoire HTBI primers plus Arm-PCR of CDR3 regions. One entry per CDR3 protein, called by TCRdb with MiXCR from the multiplex PCR reads. The sample consists of roughly 510,000 distinct CDR3 sequences, roughly a sixth of them appearing once. The sample also formed part of further work on T cells in Graves' hyperthyroidism and ophthalmopathy.

This specimen consisted of peripheral blood mononuclear cells (PBMCs), obtained at new diagnosis, from a patient treated with antithyroid drugs. The receptor was derived from a man younger than 35 with Graves disease. The chain recombines TRBV20-1 with TRBJ1-2; the D is unclear. CDR3 nucleotide sequence: TGCAGTGCTAGCTCCCCCGGCTCCGTTTTCTATGGCTACACCTTC. Residues: CSASSPGSVFYGYTF.